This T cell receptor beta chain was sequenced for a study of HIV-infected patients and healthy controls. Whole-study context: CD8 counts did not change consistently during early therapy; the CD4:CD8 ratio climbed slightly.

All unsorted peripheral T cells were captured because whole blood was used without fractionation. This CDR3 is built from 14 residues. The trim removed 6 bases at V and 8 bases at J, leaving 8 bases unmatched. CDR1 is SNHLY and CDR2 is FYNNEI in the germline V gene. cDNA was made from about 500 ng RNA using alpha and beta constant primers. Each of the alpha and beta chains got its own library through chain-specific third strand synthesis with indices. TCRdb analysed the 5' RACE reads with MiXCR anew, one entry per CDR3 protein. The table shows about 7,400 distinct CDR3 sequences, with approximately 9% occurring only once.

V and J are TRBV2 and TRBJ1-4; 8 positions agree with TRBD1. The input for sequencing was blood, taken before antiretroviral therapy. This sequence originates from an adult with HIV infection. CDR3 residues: CASSPDRVFEKLFF. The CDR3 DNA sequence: TGTGCCAGCAGCCCGGACAGGGTATTCGAAAAACTGTTTTTT.